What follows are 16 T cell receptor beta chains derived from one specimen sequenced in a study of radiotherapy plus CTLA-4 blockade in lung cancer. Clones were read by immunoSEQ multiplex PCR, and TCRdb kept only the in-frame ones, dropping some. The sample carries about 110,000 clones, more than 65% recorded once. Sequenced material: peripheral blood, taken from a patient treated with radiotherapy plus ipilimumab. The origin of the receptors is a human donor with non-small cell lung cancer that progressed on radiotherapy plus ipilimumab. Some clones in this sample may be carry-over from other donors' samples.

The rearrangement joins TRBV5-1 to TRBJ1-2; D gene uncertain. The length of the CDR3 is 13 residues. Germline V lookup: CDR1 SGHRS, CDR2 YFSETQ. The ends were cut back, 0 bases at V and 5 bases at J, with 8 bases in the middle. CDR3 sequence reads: CASSLGQSYGYTF. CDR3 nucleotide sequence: TGCGCCAGCAGCTTGGGTCAGTCTTATGGCTACACCTTC.

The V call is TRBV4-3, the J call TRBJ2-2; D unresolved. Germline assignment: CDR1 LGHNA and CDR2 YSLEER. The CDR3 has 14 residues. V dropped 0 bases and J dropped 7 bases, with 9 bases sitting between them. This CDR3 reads CASSQDLGSGELFF. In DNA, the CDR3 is TGCGCCAGCAGCCAAGATCTTGGTAGCGGGGAGCTGTTTTTT.

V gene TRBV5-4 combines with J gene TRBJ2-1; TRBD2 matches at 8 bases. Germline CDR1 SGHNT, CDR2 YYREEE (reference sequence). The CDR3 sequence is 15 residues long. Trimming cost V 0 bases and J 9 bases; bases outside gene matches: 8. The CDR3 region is CASSLGAGGEIEQFF. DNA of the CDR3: TGTGCCAGCAGCTTGGGTGCGGGGGGAGAGATTGAGCAGTTCTTC.

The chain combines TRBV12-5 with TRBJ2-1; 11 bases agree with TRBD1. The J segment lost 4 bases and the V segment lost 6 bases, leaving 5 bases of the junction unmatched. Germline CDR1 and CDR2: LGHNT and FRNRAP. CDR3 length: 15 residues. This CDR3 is CASGEGQGDYNEQFF. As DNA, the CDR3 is TGTGCTAGTGGGGAGGGACAGGGGGATTACAATGAGCAGTTCTTC.

For the CDR3, the DNA is TGTGCCAGCTCACCCCGGGCCGATTACGAGCAGTACTTC. It specifies CASSPRADYEQYF. V gene TRBV18 combines with J gene TRBJ2-7; unclear D gene. With 3 bases removed from V and 4 bases from J, the gap between germline ends came to 10 bases. Looked up from germline, CDR1 is KGHSH and CDR2 is LQKENI. The CDR3 has 13 residues.

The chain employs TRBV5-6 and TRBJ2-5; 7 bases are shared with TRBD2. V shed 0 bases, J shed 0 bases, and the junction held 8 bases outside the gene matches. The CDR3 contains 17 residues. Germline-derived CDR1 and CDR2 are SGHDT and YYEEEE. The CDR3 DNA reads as TGTGCCAGCAGCTTGGAACAGGCAGCGGGGTACCAAGAGACCCAGTACTTC. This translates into CASSLEQAAGYQETQYF.

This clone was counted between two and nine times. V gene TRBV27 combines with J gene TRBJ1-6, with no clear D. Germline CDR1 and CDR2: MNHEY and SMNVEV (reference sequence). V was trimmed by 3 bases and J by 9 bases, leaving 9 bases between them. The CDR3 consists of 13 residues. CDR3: CASSFGVGSPLHF. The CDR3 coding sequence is TGTGCCAGCAGTTTTGGGGTAGGTTCACCCCTCCACTTT.

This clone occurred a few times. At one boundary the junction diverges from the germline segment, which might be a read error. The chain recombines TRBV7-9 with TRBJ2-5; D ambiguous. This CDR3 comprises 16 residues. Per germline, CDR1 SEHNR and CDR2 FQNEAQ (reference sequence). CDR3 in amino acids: CASSLGWQTDQETQYF. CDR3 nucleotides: TGTGCCAGCAGCTTAGGTTGGCAGACGGACCAGGAGACCCAGTACTTC.

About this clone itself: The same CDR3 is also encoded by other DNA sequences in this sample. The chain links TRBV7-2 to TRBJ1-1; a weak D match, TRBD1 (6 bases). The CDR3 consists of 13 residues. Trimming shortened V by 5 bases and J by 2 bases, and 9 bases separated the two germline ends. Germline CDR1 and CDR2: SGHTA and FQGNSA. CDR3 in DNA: TGTGCCAGCAGCACGGGACATAACACTGAAGCTTTCTTT. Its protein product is CASSTGHNTEAFF.

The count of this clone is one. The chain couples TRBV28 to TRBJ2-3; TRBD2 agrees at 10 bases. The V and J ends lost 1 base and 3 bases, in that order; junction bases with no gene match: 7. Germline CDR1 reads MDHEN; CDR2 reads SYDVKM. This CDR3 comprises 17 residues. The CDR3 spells CASSLLSGGAGTDTQYF. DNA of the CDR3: TGTGCCAGCAGTTTATTGAGCGGGGGGGCCGGGACAGATACGCAGTATTTT.

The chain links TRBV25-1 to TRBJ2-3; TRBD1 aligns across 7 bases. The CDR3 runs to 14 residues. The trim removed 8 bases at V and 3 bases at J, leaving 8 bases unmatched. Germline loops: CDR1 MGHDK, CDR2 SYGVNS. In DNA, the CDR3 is TGTGCCAGCGGAGACAGGGATGGGACAGATACGCAGTATTTT. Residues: CASGDRDGTDTQYF.

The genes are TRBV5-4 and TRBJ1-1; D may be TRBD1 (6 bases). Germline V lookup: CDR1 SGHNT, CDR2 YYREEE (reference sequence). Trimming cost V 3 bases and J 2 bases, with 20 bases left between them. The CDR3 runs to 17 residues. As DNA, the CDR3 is TGTGCCAGCAGCTCCCTGACAGGTGGGGTCGGAAACACTGAAGCTTTCTTT. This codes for CASSSLTGGVGNTEAFF.

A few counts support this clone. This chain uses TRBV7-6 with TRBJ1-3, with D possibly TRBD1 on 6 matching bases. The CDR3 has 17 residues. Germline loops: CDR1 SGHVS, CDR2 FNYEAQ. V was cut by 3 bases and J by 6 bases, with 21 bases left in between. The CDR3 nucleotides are TGTGCCAGCAGCTTGAAGTTTGGGGCAGGGGATGAAAACACCATATATTTT. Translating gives CASSLKFGAGDENTIYF.

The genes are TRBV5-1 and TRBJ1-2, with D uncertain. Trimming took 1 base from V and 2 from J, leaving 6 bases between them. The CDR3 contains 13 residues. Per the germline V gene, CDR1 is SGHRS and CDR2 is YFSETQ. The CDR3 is CASSLTRNYGYTF. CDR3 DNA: TGCGCCAGCAGCTTGACCAGAAACTATGGCTACACCTTC. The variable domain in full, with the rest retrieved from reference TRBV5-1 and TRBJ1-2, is KAGVTQTPRYLIKTRGQQVTLSCSPISGHRSVSWYQQTPGQGLQFLFEYFSETQRNKGNFPGRFSGRQFSNSRSEMNVSTLELGDSALYLCASSLTRNYGYTFGSGTRLTVV.

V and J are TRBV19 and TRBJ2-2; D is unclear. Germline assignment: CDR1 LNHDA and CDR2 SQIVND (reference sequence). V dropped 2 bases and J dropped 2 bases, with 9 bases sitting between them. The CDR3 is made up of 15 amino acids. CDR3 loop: CASSITIGNTGELFF. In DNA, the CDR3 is TGTGCCAGTAGTATAACTATTGGAAACACCGGGGAGCTGTTTTTT.

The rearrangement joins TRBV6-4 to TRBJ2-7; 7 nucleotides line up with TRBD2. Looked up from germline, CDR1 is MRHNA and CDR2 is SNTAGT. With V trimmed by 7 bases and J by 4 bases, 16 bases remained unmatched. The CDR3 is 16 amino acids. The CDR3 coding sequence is TGTGCCAGCACCCGACAAGCGGGACTGGAAGGTTACGAGCAGTACTTC. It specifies CASTRQAGLEGYEQYF.